These T cell receptor beta chains were read from a single sample in a study of T-cell memory formation after mild COVID-19. TCRdb passed the 5' RACE reads through MiXCR, listing each CDR3 protein once. The table includes around 440,000 distinct CDR3 sequences, 15% to 20% detected once. Sequenced input: PBMCs or a T cell subset sorted from them (not recorded which). The receptors derive from an adult woman who had mild COVID-19 (a few samples of this study predate the infection). Cell type and time point are not known. The CDR3 runs from the conserved cysteine through the conserved F or W. D genes are given only for firm matches.

v_call: TRBV4-3; d_call: TRBD1; cdr3_aa: CASSRGTGWNSPLHF
v_call: TRBV3-1; d_call: .; cdr3_aa: CASSQESGSDYGYTF
v_call: TRBV5-1; d_call: .; cdr3_aa: CASSLEGGGPYNEQFF
v_call: TRBV6-2/TRBV6-3; d_call: .; cdr3_aa: CASRGHRVTYNEQFF
v_call: TRBV6-1; d_call: .; cdr3_aa: CASSEGYYGYTF
v_call: TRBV7-8; d_call: .; cdr3_aa: CASSLSTATGANVLTF
v_call: TRBV12-3/TRBV12-4; d_call: .; cdr3_aa: CASRVGVSIAFF
v_call: TRBV6-2/TRBV6-3; d_call: .; cdr3_aa: CASSRAETQYF
v_call: TRBV4-1; d_call: TRBD1; cdr3_aa: CASSQDGQGAGGYTF
v_call: TRBV20-1; d_call: .; cdr3_aa: CSVPGTYEQYF
v_call: TRBV12-3/TRBV12-4; d_call: .; cdr3_aa: CASSWTVKGETQYF
v_call: TRBV18; d_call: .; cdr3_aa: CASSPMKLAGSTEAFF
v_call: TRBV7-9; d_call: .; cdr3_aa: CASSLRAGLDEQYF
v_call: TRBV2; d_call: .; cdr3_aa: CASRRGFAGMAETQYF
v_call: TRBV18; d_call: .; cdr3_aa: CASSPKRGADTQYF
v_call: TRBV6-1; d_call: .; cdr3_aa: CASSEQGAKNIQYF
v_call: TRBV7-9; d_call: .; cdr3_aa: CASSPTPYEQYF
v_call: TRBV5-4; d_call: TRBD2; cdr3_aa: CASSFALTSANEQFF
v_call: TRBV20-1; d_call: .; cdr3_aa: CSARASNYGYTF
v_call: TRBV6-6; d_call: .; cdr3_aa: CASIVNTEAFF
v_call: TRBV28; d_call: .; cdr3_aa: CASSQGFGTGELFF
v_call: TRBV24-1; d_call: TRBD2; cdr3_aa: CATSDRSPSTSGNTDTQYF
v_call: TRBV12-3/TRBV12-4; d_call: .; cdr3_aa: CASSFLRLPGYTF
v_call: TRBV12-3/TRBV12-4; d_call: .; cdr3_aa: CASSLDPPNYGYTF
v_call: TRBV12-3/TRBV12-4; d_call: .; cdr3_aa: CASSTRGADTQYF
v_call: TRBV12-2; d_call: .; cdr3_aa: CASRLGGGTGEDEQYF
v_call: TRBV7-9; d_call: TRBD1; cdr3_aa: CASSAAGTGSWHGNQPQHF
v_call: TRBV5-1; d_call: TRBD2; cdr3_aa: CASSLRLAGVLSPDTQYF
v_call: TRBV25-1; d_call: .; cdr3_aa: CASGRGGVNTEAFF
v_call: TRBV6-1; d_call: .; cdr3_aa: CASSEIGGRTEAFF
v_call: TRBV5-5; d_call: TRBD1; cdr3_aa: CASSLPTGGGGETQYF
v_call: TRBV5-1; d_call: TRBD2; cdr3_aa: CASSLTLAGDPETQYF
v_call: TRBV12-3/TRBV12-4; d_call: TRBD1; cdr3_aa: CASSWGTGGRTEAFF
v_call: TRBV3-1; d_call: TRBD2; cdr3_aa: CASSQGLAGLPGLRYF
v_call: TRBV12-3/TRBV12-4; d_call: .; cdr3_aa: CASSTVPMTGELFF
v_call: TRBV13; d_call: TRBD2; cdr3_aa: CASSGGGLSTDTQYF
v_call: TRBV20-1; d_call: TRBD2; cdr3_aa: CSAGGTSGSGYEQYF
v_call: TRBV20-1; d_call: TRBD1; cdr3_aa: CSARDHRGHYNEQFF
v_call: TRBV10-3; d_call: TRBD1; cdr3_aa: CAIISRQGAVAFF
v_call: TRBV3-1; d_call: TRBD1; cdr3_aa: CASTRRGQGAFNTEAFF
v_call: TRBV27; d_call: TRBD2; cdr3_aa: CASSLFASGGTDTQYF
v_call: TRBV5-5; d_call: .; cdr3_aa: CASSLTDIPRGEQFF
v_call: TRBV7-6; d_call: .; cdr3_aa: CASSLVSDSVYNEQFF
v_call: TRBV11-2; d_call: .; cdr3_aa: CASSVRAPVWDTQYF
v_call: TRBV5-1; d_call: .; cdr3_aa: CASSLVGGGVYEQYF
v_call: TRBV10-3; d_call: .; cdr3_aa: CAISESEQGRYGEQYF